This is a list of T cell receptor beta chains from one sample in a study of OX40 agonist ivuxolimab in advanced cancers. The table came from immunoSEQ multiplex PCR; TCRdb's copy has only in-frame clones and leaves some out. The sample yields 150,000 to 180,000 clones, approximately 94% seen once. The source material was CD4+ or CD8+ T cells sorted from blood, sampled in a trial of the OX40 agonist ivuxolimab. Source of these receptors: an adult with an advanced solid tumor such as melanoma, head and neck, liver or kidney cancer. Each CDR3 is given with its conserved first and last residue. The D gene is left open where the match is weak. Some rows have no size entry. The others give once, few or many, or a class for an expanded clone.

abundance | j_gene | d_gene | len | v_gene | CDR3nt | CDR3aa
. | TRBJ2-5 | . | 14 | TRBV7-9 | TGTGCCAGCAGCTTAGGGACCCCCCAAGAGACCCAGTACTTC | CASSLGTPQETQYF
. | TRBJ2-1 | TRBD2 | 15 | TRBV6-1 | TGTGCCAGTGCAACCGGACTAGCGGGAGTCGATGAGCAGTTCTTC | CASATGLAGVDEQFF
. | TRBJ2-1 | TRBD2 | 16 | TRBV7-2 | TGTGCCAGCAGCTACCGGACTAGCGGGAGTGGCAATGAGCAGTTCTTC | CASSYRTSGSGNEQFF
once | TRBJ2-7 | TRBD1 | 15 | TRBV5-8 | TGTGCCAGCAGCTTGAGACAGGGGATCCCCTACGAGCAGTACTTC | CASSLRQGIPYEQYF
. | TRBJ2-7 | . | 15 | TRBV27 | TGTGCCAGCAGTTGGGGACTTTCTCCGACCCGCGAGCAGTACTTC | CASSWGLSPTREQYF
. | TRBJ2-7 | . | 15 | TRBV11-3 | TGTGCCAGCAGCGATAGCTGGGCCCCCACTTCCGAGCAGTACTTC | CASSDSWAPTSEQYF
. | TRBJ2-7 | TRBD1 | 15 | TRBV28 | TGTGCCAGCAGTTCCTCCGGGACAGGGGAACACGAGCAGTACTTC | CASSSSGTGEHEQYF
. | TRBJ2-5 | . | 14 | TRBV7-2 | TGTGCCAGCAGCTTAGGGACGACCCGGGAGACCCAGTACTTC | CASSLGTTRETQYF
once | TRBJ2-7 | TRBD2 | 14 | TRBV29-1 | TGCAGCGTTGAAGGCGTTAGACTAGCAGGCGAGCAGTACTTC | CSVEGVRLAGEQYF
. | TRBJ2-1 | TRBD2 | 19 | TRBV9 | TGTGCCAGCAGCGTAGCGACTAGCGGGTGGTGGGAGACCGCCAATGAGCAGTTCTTC | CASSVATSGWWETANEQFF
. | TRBJ2-3 | TRBD2 | 14 | TRBV5-1 | TGCGCCAGCAGCTTGGAAGCGGGGACAGATACGCAGTATTTT | CASSLEAGTDTQYF
. | TRBJ1-4 | . | 12 | TRBV7-2 | TGTGCCAGCAGCTCCATAGGGGAAAAACTGTTTTTT | CASSSIGEKLFF
. | TRBJ2-1 | . | 16 | TRBV18 | TGTGCCAGCTCACCAGTTTCAGCCGTATCCTACAATGAGCAGTTCTTC | CASSPVSAVSYNEQFF
. | TRBJ2-5 | . | 13 | TRBV7-6 | TGTGCCAGCAGCTTTAGCGTTGTGAAGACCCAGTACTTC | CASSFSVVKTQYF
. | TRBJ2-3 | TRBD1 | 18 | TRBV5-5 | TGTGCCAGCAGCCATATTCTTCGGACAGGGGAGGTTCGGGATACGCAGTATTTT | CASSHILRTGEVRDTQYF
. | TRBJ1-4 | TRBD1 | 15 | TRBV7-8 | TGTGCCAGCAGCTTAAGAGGACAGGGTAATGAAAAACTGTTTTTT | CASSLRGQGNEKLFF
. | TRBJ2-2 | . | 13 | TRBV5-6 | TGTGCCAGCAGCTTGGACGCCACCGGGGAGCTGTTTTTT | CASSLDATGELFF
few | TRBJ1-2 | TRBD1 | 17 | TRBV29-1 | TGCAGCGTTGAAAGGGGCTCACCGGGACAGGGGGCCTATGGCTACACCTTC | CSVERGSPGQGAYGYTF
. | TRBJ2-3 | . | 14 | TRBV5-1 | TGCGCCAGCAGCGGGACACATAGCACAGATACGCAGTATTTT | CASSGTHSTDTQYF
. | TRBJ1-5 | . | 12 | TRBV5-6 | TGTGCCAGCAGCTTCTCGGATCAGCCCCAGCATTTT | CASSFSDQPQHF
. | TRBJ2-1 | . | 14 | TRBV18 | TGTGCCAGCTCACCACAGGGGGCCTACAATGAGCAGTTCTTC | CASSPQGAYNEQFF
. | TRBJ2-7 | TRBD2 | 14 | TRBV28 | TGTGCCAGCACCTTAGCGGGACGCACCTACGAGCAGTACTTC | CASTLAGRTYEQYF
. | TRBJ1-5 | TRBD1 | 15 | TRBV5-1 | TGCGCCAGCAGCCCCGGGACAGGGGAATCTCAGCCCCAGCATTTT | CASSPGTGESQPQHF
. | TRBJ2-7 | . | 14 | TRBV5-4 | TGTGCCAGCAGCTTGGGCGGATATCCGTACGAGCAGTACTTC | CASSLGGYPYEQYF
once | TRBJ2-5 | . | 13 | TRBV5-1 | TGCGCTAGTGCCAGGGGGGGCCAAGAGACCCAGTACTTC | CASARGGQETQYF
. | TRBJ2-7 | TRBD2 | 14 | TRBV6-5 | TGTGCCAGCAGTTACTTGCGGGAGAAGGGCGAGCAGTACTTC | CASSYLREKGEQYF
. | TRBJ1-1 | TRBD1 | 15 | TRBV5-1 | TGCGCCAGCAGCTTGGAAGTGTACAGGGGAACTGAAGCTTTCTTT | CASSLEVYRGTEAFF
. | TRBJ1-4 | TRBD1 | 16 | TRBV5-1 | TGCGCCAGCAGCCCGCGCGGACAGGGAGAGATGGGAAAACTGTTTTTT | CASSPRGQGEMGKLFF
. | TRBJ2-5 | . | 15 | TRBV5-1 | TGCGCCAGCAGCTTGAGTTTGGCAGACCAAGAGACCCAGTACTTC | CASSLSLADQETQYF
. | TRBJ2-2 | TRBD2 | 16 | TRBV7-9 | TGTGCCAGCAGCCCAGGACTAGTAATGAACACCGGGGAGCTGTTTTTT | CASSPGLVMNTGELFF
. | TRBJ2-7 | TRBD1 | 15 | TRBV7-9 | TGTGCCAGCAGGACCGGGACAGGGGGTCCCTACGAGCAGTACTTC | CASRTGTGGPYEQYF
. | TRBJ1-2 | . | 15 | TRBV6-5 | TGTGCCAGCAGTTATTTACCCCCCGATCGCTATGGCTACACCTTC | CASSYLPPDRYGYTF
. | TRBJ2-7 | TRBD1 | 15 | TRBV5-6 | TGTGCCAGCAGCTTGGACAGGGGGCTTTCCTACGAGCAGTACTTC | CASSLDRGLSYEQYF
. | TRBJ2-1 | TRBD2 | 14 | TRBV12-5 | TGTGCTAGTGGTTTGGGACTAGCGTTGGATGAGCAGTTCTTC | CASGLGLALDEQFF
. | TRBJ2-7 | . | 15 | TRBV11-2 | TGTGCCAGCAGCATCAGGGGTAACGCAGCCTACGAGCAGTACTTC | CASSIRGNAAYEQYF
. | TRBJ1-1 | . | 14 | TRBV7-9 | TGTGCCAGCAGCTTATCCAGGTCGAACACTGAAGCTTTCTTT | CASSLSRSNTEAFF
. | TRBJ1-1 | . | 14 | TRBV5-1 | TGCGCCAGCAGCCCCCCCAGGGTGGACACTGAAGCTTTCTTT | CASSPPRVDTEAFF
. | TRBJ1-5 | . | 15 | TRBV2 | TGTGCCAGCGAAAAGGGGGGCGGTAAAAGACAGCCCCAGCATTTT | CASEKGGGKRQPQHF
. | TRBJ2-7 | TRBD2 | 15 | TRBV7-3 | TGTGCCAGCAGCTTAAATACGGGAGGGCCCCACGAGCAGTACTTC | CASSLNTGGPHEQYF
once | TRBJ2-5 | . | 14 | TRBV5-8 | TGTGCCAGCAGCTTAAGGGTTAGGCGGGAGACCCAGTACTTC | CASSLRVRRETQYF
once | TRBJ1-4 | TRBD1 | 16 | TRBV4-1 | TGCGCCAGCAGCCCCCGGGACAGGGAGGCTAATGAAAAACTGTTTTTT | CASSPRDREANEKLFF
. | TRBJ1-5 | TRBD1 | 14 | TRBV10-3 | TGTGCCATCAGTGCGGACAGGGACAATCAGCCCCAGCATTTT | CAISADRDNQPQHF
. | TRBJ1-5 | . | 14 | TRBV5-1 | TGCGCCAGCAGCTTGGCCGGGGCCAATCAGCCCCAGCATTTT | CASSLAGANQPQHF
. | TRBJ2-7 | TRBD1 | 16 | TRBV5-1 | TGCGCCAGCAGCTTGGACCGGGGACAGGGCGGGTACGAGCAGTACTTC | CASSLDRGQGGYEQYF
. | TRBJ2-5 | TRBD2 | 15 | TRBV9 | TGTGCCAGCACCGTGGGGGGAGGGATCAAAGAGACCCAGTACTTC | CASTVGGGIKETQYF
. | TRBJ1-3 | TRBD1 | 16 | TRBV19 | TGTGCCAGTAGTATGGGGACAGGCAATACTGGAAACACCATATATTTT | CASSMGTGNTGNTIYF
. | TRBJ1-2 | . | 14 | TRBV7-9 | TGTGCCAGCAGCTTACAGGGAGCTAACTATGGCTACACCTTC | CASSLQGANYGYTF
. | TRBJ2-6 | TRBD2 | 18 | TRBV5-1 | TGCGCCAGCAGCTTGGTTGGGCTAGCGGGCTCTGGGGCCAACGTCCTGACTTTC | CASSLVGLAGSGANVLTF